The clone carrying this TCR beta chain counts as medium-sized. The identical CDR3 is also encoded by other nucleotide sequences in the sample. The V and J ends lost 6 bases and 7 bases respectively, with 10 bases between them. There are 12 residues in the CDR3. From germline, CDR1 is LGHNT and CDR2 FRNRAP. The data were obtained in a study of blood T cell repertoires in COVID-19. Study summary: In each case, the material was cDNA or gDNA derived from T cells, B-cell-depleted T cells, or PBMCs.

Sequencing used immunoSEQ multiplex PCR; TCRdb keeps in-frame clones, though not all of them. This sample has just over 95,000 clones; 80% to 85% occur once, and the top ten carry around 4.1%. The rearrangement uses TRBV12-5 and TRBJ2-1; D might be TRBD1 (6 bases). The clonotype was recovered from a man in his sixties with acute or convalescent COVID-19. Sequenced material: peripheral blood. CDR3 amino acids: CASGLGQNEQFF. In DNA, the CDR3 is TGTGCTAGTGGCCTAGGACAGAATGAGCAGTTCTTC.